A single T cell receptor beta chain is shown here with its context. Its antigen has not been determined. There are no base qualities to consult, and no much larger clone falls within one base. The library was obtained by PCR. The data were produced on an Illumina HiSeq 2500. TCR libraries were prepared with molecular barcoding, using unique molecular identifiers to normalize TCRbeta repertoire quantification. The public sequencing data were trimmed at Q25 with fastp and processed into clonotypes with MiXCR by TCRdb, which kept only in-frame beta chains. When rows share a CDR3 protein, they turn into one entry using the most common DNA and genes. This sample is represented by around 71,000 distinct CDR3 sequences; roughly 6.6% of them were singletons. 2% to 3% of the sample lies in the top ten. These data belong to a study of T-cell reconstitution after alpha-beta-depleted transplantation in children (dated by TCRdb to the mid-2010s). Regarding the research as a whole: Using TCR repertoire profiling, the study followed T-cell immune reconstitution in a quantitative way in children after TCRalphabeta/CD19-depleted allogeneic hematopoietic cell transplantation.

The CDR3 spans 15 residues, from the cysteine through the phenylalanine. The sequence is cut down to CDR3 DNA, 45 bases in frame from base 1. The germline V gene specifies SGHNT as CDR1 and YENEEA as CDR2. V gives up 2 bases and J gives up 1 base, and the segment between their germline ends measures 8 bases. The clonotype comes from a human donor who donated a stem cell graft to a child with acute lymphoblastic leukemia. The sample in question was PBMCs from the stem cell graft donor, obtained from the stem cell graft. The chain was built from TRBV11-3 and TRBJ2-2; possibly the D gene is TRBD1, per 5 matching bases. The DNA reads TGTGCCAGCAGCTTACAAGGACAGAACACCGGGGAGCTGTTTTTT. Its product reads: CASSLQGQNTGELFF. Here the CDR3 is joined to the reference TRBV11-3 and TRBJ2-2 genes, and the full variable domain is: EAGVVQSPRYKIIEKKQPVAFWCNPISGHNTLYWYLQNLGQGPELLIRYENEEAVDDSQLPKDRFSAERLKGVDSTLKIQPAELGDSAVYLCASSLQGQNTGELFFGEGSRLTVL.